A single T cell receptor (beta chain) is shown here with its context. Its antigen has not been determined. No quality values exist for individual bases; no much larger clone is one base distant. The data stem from a study of blood T cell repertoires in COVID-19 (dated by TCRdb to the early 2020s). General notes on the study: Collaborator samples came from the United States, Italy and Spain and covered acute and convalescent phases of COVID-19. The prospective study material was composed of cDNA or gDNA derived from T cells, B-cell-depleted T cells, or PBMCs. Subjects who had been exposed to COVID-19, were actively infected with it, or had recovered from it provided the deeply sampled blood TCRbeta repertoires that made up the dataset. The repertoires were made available in a free public database intended to serve as a resource for research on the immune response to SARS-CoV-2. The samples were drawn from the first 160 participants of the ongoing ImmuneRACE study and from about 1,200 subjects provided by 6 global collaborators. Sample metadata almost always included a de-identified subject ID, COVID-19 status, age in years and sex. Where HLA class I and class II types were available, the types were taken from metadata supplied by the sample provider, not from assay-based typing.

TCRbeta CDR3 regions were amplified from genomic DNA by means of the immunoSEQ Assay, a bias-controlled multiplex PCR. From the authors' description of their analysis: The number of nucleated cells in each sample was estimated by amplification of reference gene primers within the assay. To quantify the absolute abundance of each unique TCRbeta CDR3 rearrangement, sequence reads were collapsed and filtered. Productive Simpson clonality was computed per sample as the square root of Simpson's diversity index over productive rearrangements. The table comes from immuneACCESS by way of TCRdb, which keeps in-frame sequences with V and J called. Part of the clones is missing from these tables; in studies checked, under half for an unresolved V gene and the rest for unknown reasons. The V and J calls and clone size were taken over from that table, and D and trimming were inferred from the DNA. This sample holds about 250,000 clones; approximately 85% were observed only once. The top ten clones comprise approximately 9.1% of the sample.

The study at large found these results: How much clinical and demographic metadata was included differed by source and by participant, and the metadata was provided uncurated.

In the prospective study, participants were about 18 to 89 years old, resided in around 25 geographic areas of the United States, and were enrolled through a virtual design. Cohort assignment in the prospective study relied on participant-reported clinical history from a screening survey and a study questionnaire. In the prospective study, mobile phlebotomists collected whole blood, serum and a nasopharyngeal or oropharyngeal swab from each participant. Prospective study participants could optionally give additional blood draws and questionnaires over an approximately two-month period. Before DNA extraction, prospective study blood samples were shipped either frozen or at room temperature. Material: PBMCs or T cells enriched from blood (not recorded which). The receptor was derived from a woman aged 45-59 years with acute COVID-19.

The nucleotide sequence reads TGCGCCAGCAGCTTGGGAGGGAGTGCGGCTGAAGCTTTCTTT. This gives the protein CASSLGGSAAEAFF. The sequence is built from TRBV5-1 and TRBJ1-1; no D gene can be assigned with confidence. CDR1 and CDR2 are read off the germline V gene as SGHRS and YFSETQ. V was cut back by 0 bases and J by 6 bases, leaving a gap of 12 bases between them. CDR3 length: 14 amino acids, cysteine to phenylalanine. This entry keeps only the CDR3 DNA: 42 bases, framed from base 1.